This entry features one T cell receptor beta chain sequence. Germline CDR1 MNHEY, CDR2 SVGAGI. This CDR3 is 15 amino acids long. V shed 6 bases, J shed 4 bases, and the junction held 9 bases outside the gene matches. This sample stems from a study of Ad26.COV2.S vaccination and SARS-CoV-2 variants. Across the whole study: Donor allocation was to the COV1001 Ad26.COV2.S trial arm.

The repertoire was sequenced with immunoSEQ multiplex PCR; TCRdb's copy has only in-frame clones and lacks some. Found here are about 350,000 clones, 88% of them singletons; the top ten hold around 6.4%. Indicated treatment: 15 to 20 received Ad26.COV2.S at low or high dose, single or two shots; roughly 5 received placebo; per-sample allocation not given. Collection of samples fell on day 63 after the first vaccine or placebo injection. V usage is TRBV6-5 and J usage is TRBJ1-2, with 9 bases that match TRBD1. This specimen consisted of peripheral blood, obtained in a trial of Ad26.COV2.S vaccine versus placebo. This TCR derives from a person between 18 and 65 years old who received the Ad26.COV2.S COVID-19 vaccine or a placebo. The CDR3 nucleotides read TGTGCCAGCAGCGAGGGACAGGGTCTGAGCTATGGCTACACCTTC. This sequence encodes CASSEGQGLSYGYTF.